These 26 T cell receptor beta chains share one sample of origin, sequenced in a study of identifying expanded T cells in peripheral blood. The protocol was immunoSEQ multiplex PCR, while the TCRdb copy is restricted to in-frame clones and leaves out a portion. The repertoire holds approximately 94,000 clones, 88% seen once, with just over 5.5% in the top ten. The source material was blood. Every receptor here comes from a person aged 18 to 70 in good health.

The rearrangement uses TRBV2 and TRBJ2-4; no clear D. The CDR3 is made up of 12 amino acids. V was pared by 7 bases and J by 6 bases, with 10 bases between. Germline V gene lookup returns CDR1 SNHLY and CDR2 FYNNEI. Here the CDR3 reads CASTSPGNIQYF. The CDR3 coding sequence is TGTGCCAGCACCTCTCCTGGAAACATTCAGTACTTC.

For this clone: The same CDR3 is also encoded by other DNA sequences in this sample. J is TRBJ1-3 and V is TRBV27; D perhaps matches TRBD1 (6 bases). The CDR3 is made up of 15 amino acids. Trimming removed 2 bases from V and 4 bases from J, with 12 bases in between. In germline, CDR1 is MNHEY, CDR2 SMNVEV (reference sequence). CDR3 in amino acids: CASSLKGGSGNTIYF. The CDR3 region has the DNA TGTGCCAGCAGTTTAAAGGGGGGGAGCGGAAACACCATATATTTT.

This clone has only a few counts. The rearrangement uses TRBV2 and TRBJ1-2, with D maybe TRBD1 (5 bases). Germline CDR1 and CDR2: SNHLY and FYNNEI. The CDR3 contains 15 residues. Trimming removed 5 bases from V and 5 bases from J, with 18 bases in between. This CDR3 is CASSPSGTGSYGYTF. The CDR3 DNA reads as TGTGCCAGCAGTCCATCCGGGACGGGGTCTTATGGCTACACCTTC.

In its sample, this clone was seen once. This sequence joins TRBV19 and TRBJ2-2; 15 nucleotides agree with TRBD2. CDR3 length: 18 amino acids. CDR1 and CDR2 (germline): LNHDA, SQIVND (reference sequence). With 3 bases clipped from V and 7 bases from J, the junction kept 9 bases outside the gene matches. The CDR3 loop is CASSIGGLAGGPVGELFF. Here the CDR3 DNA reads TGTGCCAGTAGTATTGGTGGACTAGCGGGAGGGCCGGTCGGGGAGCTGTTTTTT.

The chain joins TRBV7-9 to TRBJ2-1; D not certain. The germline CDR1 and CDR2 sequences are SEHNR and FQNEAQ (reference sequence). V lost 3 bases, J lost 10 bases, and 16 bases lay in between. The CDR3 sequence is 14 residues long. For the CDR3, the DNA is TGTGCCAGCAGCTTTTCGACCGTCGGGCGAGAGCAGTTCTTC. This translates into CASSFSTVGREQFF.

The V and J genes are TRBV30 and TRBJ2-7; D gene unclear. Germline V CDR1 and CDR2: GTSNPN, SVGIG (reference sequence). The ends were cut back, 3 bases at V and 2 bases at J, with 5 bases in the middle. The CDR3 sequence is 11 residues long. CDR3: CAWRLAYEQYF. The CDR3 DNA is TGTGCCTGGAGACTCGCCTACGAGCAGTACTTC.

CDR3 residues: CASSLGRNNQPQHF. The CDR3, as DNA: TGTGCCAGCAGCTTGGGCAGGAACAATCAGCCCCAGCATTTT. The rearrangement joins TRBV5-6 to TRBJ1-5; D not resolved. CDR1 and CDR2 from the germline V gene are SGHDT and YYEEEE. This CDR3 region has 14 residues. Trimming removed 0 bases at V and 3 bases at J, with 7 bases between.

The chain is built from TRBV9 and TRBJ1-2, with D possibly matching TRBD1 (5 bases). Germline CDR1 is SGDLS and CDR2 is YYNGEE. Trimming removed 0 bases from V and 4 bases from J, with 16 bases in between. This CDR3 spans 16 amino acids. The CDR3 loop reads CASSVGAGGRSYGYTF. In nucleotides, the CDR3 is TGTGCCAGCAGCGTAGGGGCCGGGGGGAGGTCCTATGGCTACACCTTC.

Note on this clone: Relative to the germline gene, one junction end is altered; a read error may explain this. The chain joins TRBV7-6 to TRBJ1-1, with D tentatively TRBD1 (5 bases). Per germline, CDR1 SGHVS and CDR2 FNYEAQ. This CDR3 contains 11 residues. CDR3: CASSLEQRQLF. The CDR3, as DNA: TGTGCCAGCAGCTTAGAACAGAGACAGCTCTTT.

The rearrangement links TRBV5-4 to TRBJ2-5; 7 nucleotides agree with TRBD1. The germline gives CDR1 SGHNT, CDR2 YYREEE (reference sequence). This CDR3 has 14 amino acids. V dropped 1 base and J dropped 2; count of bases not matched to a gene: 2. The CDR3 protein is CASSLTGVQETQYF. The DNA for the CDR3 is TGTGCCAGCAGCTTGACAGGGGTTCAAGAGACCCAGTACTTC.

The chain is built from TRBV5-1 and TRBJ1-1; TRBD1 might be the D (6 bases). With 5 bases removed from V and 1 base from J, the gap between germline ends came to 18 bases. There are 16 residues in the CDR3. CDR1 is SGHRS, CDR2 YFSETQ, per germline. The CDR3 here is CASRVRQGNSNTEAFF. CDR3 in DNA: TGCGCCAGCAGGGTGAGGCAGGGGAACTCGAACACTGAAGCTTTCTTT.

The chain carries TRBV4-1 and TRBJ1-5; no clear D gene. This CDR3 comprises 15 residues. Germline V gene lookup returns CDR1 MGHRA and CDR2 YSYEKL. Deletions cut 0 bases from V and 3 bases from J, with 9 bases between. The CDR3, as DNA: TGCGCCAGCAGCCAAGATTTGACGGCCAATCAGCCCCAGCATTTT. This translates into CASSQDLTANQPQHF.

The chain combines TRBV2 with TRBJ2-5, with D perhaps matching TRBD1 or TRBD2 (5 bases each). The V gene's germline CDR1 is SNHLY and CDR2 FYNNEI. The CDR3 extends over 13 amino acids. V was trimmed by 7 bases and J by 2 bases, leaving 11 bases between them. The CDR3 here is CASTGTGQETQYF. The CDR3 DNA is TGTGCCAGCACGGGGACGGGGCAAGAGACCCAGTACTTC.

V usage is TRBV7-6 and J usage is TRBJ2-1, with 8 bases aligning to TRBD1. There are 13 residues in the CDR3. Germline V gene data show CDR1 as SGHVS and CDR2 as FNYEAQ. With 1 base clipped from V and 12 bases from J, the junction kept 5 bases outside the gene matches. The CDR3 loop reads CASSLGEGQGQFF. The CDR3 nucleotides read TGTGCCAGCAGCTTAGGAGAAGGACAGGGGCAGTTCTTC.

This CDR3 is CAWNPQANYGYTF. Written as DNA, the CDR3 is TGTGCCTGGAACCCACAGGCTAACTATGGCTACACCTTC. The V gene is TRBV30, the J gene TRBJ1-2; maybe TRBD1 (5 bases). Germline V CDR1 and CDR2: GTSNPN, SVGIG (reference sequence). The CDR3 loop spans 13 amino acids. Trimming shortened V by 4 bases and J by 0 bases, and 9 bases separated the two germline ends. Using reference TRBV30 and TRBJ1-2 for the parts outside the CDR3, the full variable domain is SQTIHQWPATLVQPVGSPLSLECTVEGTSNPNLYWYRQAAGRGLQLLFYSVGIGQISSEVPQNLSASRPQDRQFILSSKKLLLSDSGFYLCAWNPQANYGYTFGSGTRLTVV.

The J gene is TRBJ1-1, the V gene TRBV7-9; a possible D gene is TRBD1 (6 bases). CDR1 and CDR2 from the germline V gene are SEHNR and FQNEAQ (reference sequence). Trimming left V 2 bases short and J 8 bases short, with 12 bases between. The CDR3 consists of 13 residues. This chain's CDR3 is CASSLTGAKEAFF. CDR3 DNA sequence: TGTGCCAGCAGCTTAACGGGGGCGAAGGAAGCTTTCTTT.

This clone showed up just a few times. The rearrangement links TRBV4-1 to TRBJ1-5, with D hard to call. Germline V gene sequence: CDR1 MGHRA, CDR2 YSYEKL. This CDR3 comprises 14 residues. The ends were cut back, 0 bases at V and 1 base at J, with 4 bases in the middle. The CDR3 spells CASSQERSNQPQHF. The CDR3 DNA reads as TGCGCCAGCAGCCAAGAGAGGAGCAATCAGCCCCAGCATTTT.

The chain combines TRBV2 with TRBJ1-2, with 11 bases fitting TRBD1. The germline CDR1 and CDR2 sequences are SNHLY and FYNNEI. This CDR3 is built from 14 residues. V gave up 4 bases and J gave up 6 bases; unmatched junction bases: 4. CDR3: CASSVGTGGHGYTF. CDR3 coding DNA: TGTGCCAGCAGTGTCGGGACAGGGGGACATGGCTACACCTTC.

The gene calls are TRBV6-1 and TRBJ2-1; D gene unclear. This CDR3 has 13 amino acids. The germline CDR1 and CDR2 sequences are MNHNS and SASEGT. Trimming stripped 7 bases from V and 4 bases from J, with 11 bases between. CDR3 nucleotide sequence: TGTGCCAGCAACCGGGCATTATACAATGAGCAGTTCTTC. The encoded protein is CASNRALYNEQFF.

The J gene is TRBJ1-2, the V gene TRBV7-9; a possible D gene is TRBD1 (5 bases). Trimming cost V 3 bases and J 3 bases, with 14 bases left between them. The CDR3 length is 15 residues. Germline V gene sequence: CDR1 SEHNR, CDR2 FQNEAQ (reference sequence). This CDR3 reads CASSLGQGGHYGYTF. The DNA for the CDR3 is TGTGCCAGCAGCTTGGGGCAGGGAGGACACTATGGCTACACCTTC.

The rearrangement links TRBV9 to TRBJ1-2; the D gene is possibly TRBD1 (5 bases). The germline V gene has CDR1 SGDLS and CDR2 YYNGEE. The V and J ends lost 0 bases and 2 bases respectively, with 17 bases between them. This CDR3 has 17 residues. For the CDR3, the DNA is TGTGCCAGCAGCGTAGCCCACAAGGGCGGGGACAACTATGGCTACACCTTC. Translated, it gives CASSVAHKGGDNYGYTF.

The chain joins TRBV6-5 to TRBJ1-2; 7 nucleotides agree with TRBD1. Germline CDR1 MNHEY, CDR2 SVGAGI. This CDR3 is built from 14 residues. The J segment lost 6 bases and the V segment lost 0 bases, leaving 4 bases of the junction unmatched. The CDR3 spells CASSYSIQGHGYTF. DNA for the CDR3: TGTGCCAGCAGTTACTCGATACAGGGGCATGGCTACACCTTC.

The rearrangement links TRBV4-3 to TRBJ1-4; D perhaps matches TRBD1 (5 bases). Trimming cost V 1 base and J 2 bases, with 14 bases left between them. The CDR3 has 17 residues. From germline, CDR1 is LGHNA and CDR2 YSLEER. The CDR3 sequence: CASSQGVKGFTNEKLFF. The CDR3 nucleotides read TGCGCCAGCAGCCAAGGGGTGAAGGGGTTTACTAATGAAAAACTGTTTTTT.

V and J are TRBV2 and TRBJ2-6; D is possibly TRBD1 (5 bases). V was clipped by 5 bases and J by 0 bases, with 11 bases between them. There are 16 residues in the CDR3. From germline, CDR1 is SNHLY and CDR2 FYNNEI. CDR3 DNA sequence: TGTGCCAGCAGTTCCTCCAGGGACTCTGGGGCCAACGTCCTGACTTTC. It yields the protein CASSSSRDSGANVLTF. Full variable domain (rest looked up from reference TRBV2 and TRBJ2-6): EPEVTQTPSHQVTQMGQEVILRCVPISNHLYFYWYRQILGQKVEFLVSFYNNEISEKSEIFDDQFSVERPDGSNFTLKIRSTKLEDSAMYFCASSSSRDSGANVLTFGAGSRLTVL.

The chain couples TRBV4-2 to TRBJ2-1; 9 bases match TRBD1. This CDR3 has 15 residues. The V gene's germline CDR1 is LGHNA and CDR2 YNFKEQ. The V and J ends lost 10 bases and 7 bases, in that order; junction bases with no gene match: 14. The CDR3 DNA follows: TGTGCCACGAGCCGGACAGGGGTATCACCGAATGAGCAGTTCTTC. Translation: CATSRTGVSPNEQFF.

The chain employs TRBV6-5 and TRBJ1-1, with D unclear. V lost 7 bases, J lost 5 bases, and 17 bases lay in between. The CDR3 loop spans 14 amino acids. Germline loops: CDR1 MNHEY, CDR2 SVGAGI. This CDR3 reads CASTELTGLTEAFF. Written as DNA, the CDR3 is TGTGCCAGCACGGAACTAACGGGTCTGACTGAAGCTTTCTTT.